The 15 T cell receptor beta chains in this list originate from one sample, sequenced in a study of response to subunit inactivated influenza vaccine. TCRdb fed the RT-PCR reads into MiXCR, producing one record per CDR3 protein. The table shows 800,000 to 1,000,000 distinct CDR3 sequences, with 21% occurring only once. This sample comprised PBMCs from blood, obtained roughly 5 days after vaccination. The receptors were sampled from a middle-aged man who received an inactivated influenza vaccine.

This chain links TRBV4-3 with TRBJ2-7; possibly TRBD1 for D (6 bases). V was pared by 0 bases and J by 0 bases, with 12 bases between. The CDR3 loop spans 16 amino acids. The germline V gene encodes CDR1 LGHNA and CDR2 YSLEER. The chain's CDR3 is CASSQESGVTSYEQYF. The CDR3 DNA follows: TGCGCCAGCAGCCAAGAGTCAGGGGTCACCTCCTACGAGCAGTACTTC.

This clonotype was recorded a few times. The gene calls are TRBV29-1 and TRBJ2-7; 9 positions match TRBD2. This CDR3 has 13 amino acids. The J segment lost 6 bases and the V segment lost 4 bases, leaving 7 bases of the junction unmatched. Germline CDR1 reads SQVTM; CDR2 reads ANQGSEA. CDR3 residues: CSVVLREGTEQYF. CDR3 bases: TGCAGCGTTGTCTTGCGGGAGGGTACCGAGCAGTACTTC.

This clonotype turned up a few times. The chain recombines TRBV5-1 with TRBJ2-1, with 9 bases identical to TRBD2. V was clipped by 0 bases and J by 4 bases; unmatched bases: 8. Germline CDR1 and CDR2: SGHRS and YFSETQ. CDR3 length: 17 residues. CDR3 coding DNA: TGCGCCAGCAGCTTGGGTCGCGGGGGGGCCGCTTACAATGAGCAGTTCTTC. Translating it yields CASSLGRGGAAYNEQFF.

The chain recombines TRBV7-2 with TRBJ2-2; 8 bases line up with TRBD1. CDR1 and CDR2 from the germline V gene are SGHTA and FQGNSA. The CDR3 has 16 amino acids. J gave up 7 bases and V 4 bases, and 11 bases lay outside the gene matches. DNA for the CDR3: TGTGCCAGCAGCTCCCGCATCCAGGGGGCTATCGGGGAGCTGTTTTTT. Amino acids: CASSSRIQGAIGELFF.

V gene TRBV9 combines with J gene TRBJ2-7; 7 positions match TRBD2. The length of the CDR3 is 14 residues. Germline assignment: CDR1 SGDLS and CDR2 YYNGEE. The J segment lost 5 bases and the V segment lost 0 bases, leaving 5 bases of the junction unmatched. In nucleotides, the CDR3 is TGTGCCAGCAGCGTAGATCCTAGCGGCGACGAGCAGTACTTC. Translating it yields CASSVDPSGDEQYF.

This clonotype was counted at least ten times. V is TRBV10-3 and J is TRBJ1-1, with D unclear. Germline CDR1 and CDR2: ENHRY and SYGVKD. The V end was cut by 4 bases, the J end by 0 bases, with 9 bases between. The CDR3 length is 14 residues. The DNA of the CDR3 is TGTGCCATCAGTGGGCGAGGGATGAACACTGAAGCTTTCTTT. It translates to CAISGRGMNTEAFF.

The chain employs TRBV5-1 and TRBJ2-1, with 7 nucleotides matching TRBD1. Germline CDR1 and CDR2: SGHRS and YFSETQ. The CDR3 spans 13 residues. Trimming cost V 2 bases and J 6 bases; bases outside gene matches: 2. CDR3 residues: CASSFTGVNEQFF. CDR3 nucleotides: TGCGCCAGCAGCTTTACAGGGGTCAATGAGCAGTTCTTC.

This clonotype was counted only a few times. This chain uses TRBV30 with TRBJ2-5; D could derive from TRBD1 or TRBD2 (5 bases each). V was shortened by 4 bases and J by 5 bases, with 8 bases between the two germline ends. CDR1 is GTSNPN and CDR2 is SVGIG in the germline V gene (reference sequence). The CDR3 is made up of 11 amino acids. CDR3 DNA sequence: TGTGCCTGGACTCGGGGCGAGACCCAGTACTTC. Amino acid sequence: CAWTRGETQYF.

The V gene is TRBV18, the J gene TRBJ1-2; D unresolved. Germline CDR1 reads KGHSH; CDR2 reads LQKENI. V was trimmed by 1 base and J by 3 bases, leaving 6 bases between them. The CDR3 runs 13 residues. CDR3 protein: CASSPRMDYGYTF. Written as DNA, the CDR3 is TGTGCCAGCTCACCACGGATGGACTATGGCTACACCTTC.

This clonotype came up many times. CDR3 sequence (DNA): TGCGCCAGCAGCCAGGGCCTAGCGGGGGGGTTTTACAATGAGCAGTTCTTC. Translation gives CASSQGLAGGFYNEQFF. The chain is built from TRBV5-1 and TRBJ2-1, with 12 bases aligning to TRBD2. CDR1 is SGHRS, CDR2 YFSETQ, per germline. V was pared by 4 bases and J by 4 bases, with 9 bases of the junction left unmatched. The length of the CDR3 is 17 residues.

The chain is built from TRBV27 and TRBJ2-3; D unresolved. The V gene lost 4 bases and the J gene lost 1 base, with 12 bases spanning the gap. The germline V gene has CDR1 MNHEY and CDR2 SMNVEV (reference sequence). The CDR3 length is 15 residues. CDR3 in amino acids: CASSWRRSGTDTQYF. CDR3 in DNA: TGTGCCAGCAGTTGGCGCAGGTCTGGCACAGATACGCAGTATTTT.

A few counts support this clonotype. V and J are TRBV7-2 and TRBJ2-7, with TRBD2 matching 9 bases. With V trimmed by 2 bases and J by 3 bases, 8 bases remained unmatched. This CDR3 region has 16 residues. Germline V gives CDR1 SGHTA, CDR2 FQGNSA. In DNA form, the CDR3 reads TGTGCCAGCAGCTTAACAAGGAGCGGGAGGAACTACGAGCAGTACTTC. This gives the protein CASSLTRSGRNYEQYF.

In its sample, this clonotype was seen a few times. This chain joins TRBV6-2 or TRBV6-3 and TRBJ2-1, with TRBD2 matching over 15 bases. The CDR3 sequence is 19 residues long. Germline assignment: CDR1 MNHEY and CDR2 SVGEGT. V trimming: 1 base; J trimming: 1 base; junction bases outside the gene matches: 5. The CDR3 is CASSYYGLAGGLSYNEQFF. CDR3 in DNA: TGTGCCAGCAGTTACTACGGACTAGCGGGGGGGCTATCCTACAATGAGCAGTTCTTC.

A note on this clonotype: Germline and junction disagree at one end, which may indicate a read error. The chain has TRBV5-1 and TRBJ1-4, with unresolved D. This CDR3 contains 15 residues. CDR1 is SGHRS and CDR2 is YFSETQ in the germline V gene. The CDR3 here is CASSLDDPRNEKLCF. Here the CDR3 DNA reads TGCGCCAGCAGCTTGGATGACCCACGGAATGAAAAACTGTGTTTT. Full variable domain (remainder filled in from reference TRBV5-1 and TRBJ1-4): KAGVTQTPRYLIKTRGQQVTLSCSPISGHRSVSWYQQTPGQGLQFLFEYFSETQRNKGNFPGRFSGRQFSNSRSEMNVSTLELGDSALYLCASSLDDPRNEKLCFGSGTQLSVL.

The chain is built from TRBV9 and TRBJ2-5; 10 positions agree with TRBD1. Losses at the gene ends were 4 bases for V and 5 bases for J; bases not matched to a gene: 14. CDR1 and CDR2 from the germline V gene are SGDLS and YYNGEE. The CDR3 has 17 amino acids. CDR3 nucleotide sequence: TGTGCCAGCAGCCTCCGATCCGGGACAGGGGATTTGGAGACCCAGTACTTC. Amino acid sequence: CASSLRSGTGDLETQYF. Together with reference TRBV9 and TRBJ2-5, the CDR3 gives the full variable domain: DSGVTQTPKHLITATGQRVTLRCSPRSGDLSVYWYQQSLDQGLQFLIQYYNGEERAKGNILERFSAQQFPDLHSELNLSSLELGDSALYFCASSLRSGTGDLETQYFGPGTRLLVL.